Listed here are 24 T cell receptor beta chains from one sample, sequenced in a study of shared clonotypes between healthy human individuals. Only in-frame clones appear in the TCRdb table, and some are missing; sequencing was by immunoSEQ multiplex PCR. The sample contains approximately 2.4 million clones, more than 90% of which appear only once. The sequenced material came from naive CD4+ T cells sorted from blood. Indicated subset: CD45RA+ positively selected. The receptors originated from a young man in good health.

The V gene is TRBV2, the J gene TRBJ1-5, with D unresolved. CDR1 is SNHLY, CDR2 FYNNEI, per germline. This CDR3 is 11 amino acids long. V lost 4 bases and J 12 bases, leaving 10 bases between the germline ends. In DNA form, the CDR3 reads TGTGCCAGCAGTGGGATGGCAGACCAGCATTTT. It is translated as CASSGMADQHF.

In nucleotides, the CDR3 is TGTGCCAGCAGCTTCCCCTTGAGGGGTTCTACCTACGAGCAGTACTTC. It codes for CASSFPLRGSTYEQYF. This chain connects TRBV7-2 to TRBJ2-7; D assignment may be TRBD1 or TRBD2 (5 bases each). Germline assignment: CDR1 SGHTA and CDR2 FQGNSA. Trimming pared 3 bases from V and 2 bases from J, leaving 17 bases between. The CDR3 runs to 16 residues.

The V gene is TRBV30, the J gene TRBJ1-5, with D possibly matching TRBD1 (5 bases). CDR3 length: 16 residues. The germline V and J ends were trimmed by 0 bases and 5 bases, with 17 bases remaining between them. Looked up from germline, CDR1 is GTSNPN and CDR2 is SVGIG (reference sequence). For the CDR3, the DNA is TGTGCCTGGAGTGTGAGAAGGGGTAAGGGCCATCAGCCCCAGCATTTT. Translation: CAWSVRRGKGHQPQHF.

This rearrangement joins TRBV27 to TRBJ2-7; 9 positions agree with TRBD2. This CDR3 spans 13 amino acids. J was trimmed by 12 bases and V by 1 base; bases with no gene match: 7. Per the germline V gene, CDR1 is MNHEY and CDR2 is SMNVEV (reference sequence). The DNA of the CDR3 is TGTGCCAGCAGTTTATGGCGGGAGGGCGCGCGGTACTTC. Protein product: CASSLWREGARYF.

The chain has TRBV27 and TRBJ2-5; 12 bases are shared with TRBD1. V was clipped by 5 bases and J by 4 bases; unmatched bases: 14. Germline V CDR1 and CDR2: MNHEY, SMNVEV (reference sequence). The CDR3 spans 18 residues. The CDR3 DNA sequence: TGTGCCAGCAGTCTAAGGGGGACAGGGGGCGTACGACGAGAGACCCAGTACTTC. Translated, it gives CASSLRGTGGVRRETQYF.

This chain connects TRBV6-5 to TRBJ1-1; the D is unclear. CDR1 MNHEY and CDR2 SVGAGI come from the germline V gene. CDR3 size: 13 residues. Trimming shortened V by 7 bases and J by 2 bases, and 11 bases separated the two germline ends. CDR3: CASTRLSNTEAFF. For the CDR3, the DNA is TGTGCCAGCACCCGGTTGAGTAACACTGAAGCTTTCTTT.

The chain is built from TRBV7-2 and TRBJ1-6; the match to TRBD1 covers 8 bases. Trimming took 5 bases from V and 2 from J; bases not matched to a gene: 14. Germline lookup yields CDR1 SGHTA and CDR2 FQGNSA. This CDR3 comprises 19 residues. In DNA form, the CDR3 reads TGTGCCAGCAGCCCAAGGGACAGGAAAATCGGAGCCTATAATTCACCCCTCCACTTT. Its protein product is CASSPRDRKIGAYNSPLHF.

The chain joins TRBV2 to TRBJ1-5; possible D gene TRBD1, 6 bases. V shed 8 bases and J shed 2 bases, with 13 bases lying between them. The CDR3 sequence is 14 residues long. Germline CDR1 SNHLY, CDR2 FYNNEI. The CDR3: CASRTEGGNQPQHF. The CDR3 nucleotides read TGTGCCAGCCGGACAGAAGGAGGCAATCAGCCCCAGCATTTT.

The DNA of the CDR3 is TGCGCCAGCAGCCAAACCCCCGGGACAGGGGGGTCTTACAATGAGCAGTTCTTC. It yields the protein CASSQTPGTGGSYNEQFF. The chain uses TRBV4-1 and TRBJ2-1, with 11 bases that match TRBD1. The length of the CDR3 is 18 residues. Trimming cost V 2 bases and J 4 bases; bases outside gene matches: 10. Germline lookup yields CDR1 MGHRA and CDR2 YSYEKL.

This clone turned up a few times. The V and J genes are TRBV5-1 and TRBJ1-6; maybe TRBD1 (6 bases). V lost 2 bases and J 5 bases, leaving 11 bases between the germline ends. The CDR3 has 15 amino acids. The germline gives CDR1 SGHRS, CDR2 YFSETQ. The CDR3 DNA sequence: TGCGCCAGCAGCTTAGGGACAATGGATAATTCACCCCTCCACTTT. Translating it yields CASSLGTMDNSPLHF.

The chain employs TRBV10-3 and TRBJ2-2; 11 positions match TRBD2. Unmatched junction bases numbered 4, after V lost 2 bases and J lost 5 bases. CDR3 size: 16 residues. Germline V gene data show CDR1 as ENHRY and CDR2 as SYGVKD. This CDR3 reads CAISEGTSGPTGELFF. The CDR3 coding sequence is TGTGCCATCAGTGAGGGGACTAGCGGACCTACCGGGGAGCTGTTTTTT.

V usage is TRBV5-1 and J usage is TRBJ1-1, with D perhaps matching TRBD1 (6 bases). V was cut by 3 bases and J by 1 base, with 10 bases left in between. In germline, CDR1 is SGHRS, CDR2 YFSETQ. The CDR3 consists of 14 residues. CDR3 loop: CASSSQGPNTEAFF. The CDR3 nucleotides are TGCGCCAGCAGCTCCCAGGGGCCGAACACTGAAGCTTTCTTT.

Notes on this clone: One junction end disagrees with the germline gene, perhaps due to a read error. V and J are TRBV5-1 and TRBJ2-6, with D unresolved. The CDR3 is 16 residues long. Germline assignment: CDR1 SGHRS and CDR2 YFSETQ. Written as DNA, the CDR3 is TGCGCCAGCGGCTTGGTCTTGAGCTCTGGGGCCAACGTCCTGACTTTC. Its translation: CASGLVLSSGANVLTF. Looking up the rest from reference TRBV5-1 and TRBJ2-6 gives the full variable domain: KAGVTQTPRYLIKTRGQQVTLSCSPISGHRSVSWYQQTPGQGLQFLFEYFSETQRNKGNFPGRFSGRQFSNSRSEMNVSTLELGDSALYLCASGLVLSSGANVLTFGAGSRLTVL.

The V gene is TRBV5-6, the J gene TRBJ2-3; 16 nucleotides match TRBD2. Germline V gene sequence: CDR1 SGHDT, CDR2 YYEEEE. The V and J ends lost 4 bases and 5 bases, in that order; junction bases with no gene match: 10. The length of the CDR3 is 18 residues. CDR3: CASSPGTSGGAGGDTQYF. CDR3 DNA: TGTGCCAGCAGCCCAGGGACTAGCGGGGGGGCTGGTGGAGATACGCAGTATTTT.

The chain uses TRBV10-1 and TRBJ2-3; D remains ambiguous. Germline assignment: CDR1 WNHNN and CDR2 SYGVQD (reference sequence). The CDR3 consists of 9 residues. Trimming removed 7 bases at V and 10 bases at J, with 6 bases between. CDR3 residues: CASISPQYF. The CDR3 DNA follows: TGCGCCAGCATCTCTCCGCAGTATTTT.

J is TRBJ1-1 and V is TRBV9; a possible D gene is TRBD1 (6 bases). The CDR3 length is 14 residues. Germline CDR1 reads SGDLS; CDR2 reads YYNGEE. V dropped 0 bases and J dropped 3 bases, with 9 bases sitting between them. The CDR3 reads CASSVGGGHTEAFF. The CDR3 coding sequence is TGTGCCAGCAGCGTAGGTGGGGGGCACACTGAAGCTTTCTTT.

The chain employs TRBV19 and TRBJ2-1; the D is unclear. The V gene lost 4 bases and the J gene lost 0 bases, with 10 bases spanning the gap. Germline CDR1 LNHDA, CDR2 SQIVND (reference sequence). There are 15 residues in the CDR3. CDR3 region: CASSRGASSYNEQFF. CDR3 in DNA: TGTGCCAGTAGTAGGGGTGCAAGCTCCTACAATGAGCAGTTCTTC.

The chain joins TRBV10-3 to TRBJ2-7, with D perhaps matching TRBD2 (7 bases). V shed 4 bases and J shed 5 bases, with 15 bases lying between them. Per the germline V gene, CDR1 is ENHRY and CDR2 is SYGVKD. This CDR3 contains 14 residues. The chain's CDR3 is CAISVGGEINEQYF. CDR3 nucleotide sequence: TGTGCCATCAGTGTAGGGGGGGAGATCAACGAGCAGTACTTC.

The J gene is TRBJ2-7, the V gene TRBV5-6, with TRBD2 identical over 7 bases. Trimming cost V 5 bases and J 4 bases; bases outside gene matches: 18. From germline, CDR1 is SGHDT and CDR2 YYEEEE. This CDR3 comprises 17 residues. In DNA, the CDR3 is TGTGCCAGCAGAAGAGGGAGAGGACGGGGGGACCTGTACGAGCAGTACTTC. Its translation: CASRRGRGRGDLYEQYF.

The chain couples TRBV5-4 to TRBJ1-1, with 7 nucleotides matching TRBD1. The germline CDR1 and CDR2 sequences are SGHNT and YYREEE (reference sequence). The CDR3 extends over 14 amino acids. Losses at the gene ends were 5 bases for V and 0 bases for J; bases not matched to a gene: 4. CDR3 in amino acids: CASRSGTVNTEAFF. CDR3 bases: TGTGCCAGCAGATCCGGGACAGTGAACACTGAAGCTTTCTTT.

This clone has just one count. J is TRBJ1-1 and V is TRBV6-1, with D unresolved. Germline lookup yields CDR1 MNHNS and CDR2 SASEGT. There are 14 residues in the CDR3. V was pared by 6 bases and J by 5 bases, with 16 bases between. The CDR3 sequence is CASSGLGRGTEAFF. CDR3 nucleotides: TGTGCCAGCAGCGGTCTAGGGCGAGGGACTGAAGCTTTCTTT.

This rearrangement joins TRBV10-3 to TRBJ1-2; unclear D gene. Trimming left V 3 bases short and J 2 bases short, with 19 bases between. Per the germline V gene, CDR1 is ENHRY and CDR2 is SYGVKD. The CDR3 consists of 17 residues. CDR3 sequence: CAISDEEAPLFNYGYTF. The CDR3 DNA reads as TGTGCCATCAGTGACGAAGAGGCTCCCCTCTTCAACTATGGCTACACCTTC.

Only one count was recorded for this clone. The chain recombines TRBV6-6 with TRBJ2-2, with 9 bases aligning to TRBD1. The CDR3 covers 16 residues. Trimming cost V 7 bases and J 4 bases; bases outside gene matches: 10. The germline V gene encodes CDR1 MNHNY and CDR2 SVGAGI (reference sequence). The CDR3 sequence is CASIPTGQGLTGELFF. The CDR3 nucleotides are TGTGCCAGCATTCCCACGGGACAGGGCCTCACCGGGGAGCTGTTTTTT.

This clone was recorded once. Other nucleotide sequences in the sample specify the same CDR3. The V call is TRBV5-1, the J call TRBJ1-3; no reliable D call. From germline, CDR1 is SGHRS and CDR2 YFSETQ. Trimming cost V 4 bases and J 0 bases, with 8 bases left between them. The CDR3 loop spans 14 amino acids. CDR3 DNA: TGCGCCAGCAGCGGTGGAGGCTCTGGAAACACCATATATTTT. Amino acids: CASSGGGSGNTIYF.